This T cell receptor (beta chain) was identified during a study of blood T cells in healthy people across ages. Study-level background: There was about one barcoded beta molecule captured by template switching per two T cells.

The authors ran a second PCR of about 7 to 12 cycles using a sample-barcoded 5' primer and a J-beta primer mix. Using its own MiXCR run on the 5' RACE reads, TCRdb lists one record per CDR3 protein. The sample holds about 970,000 distinct CDR3 sequences, 51% seen once. The amount of total RNA extracted per sample was at least 6 micrograms. V trimming: 4 bases; J trimming: 6 bases; junction bases outside the gene matches: 9. Per germline, CDR1 SNHLY and CDR2 FYNNEI. The CDR3 extends over 15 amino acids. The TCR sequence derives from a woman in her sixties in good health. This chain joins TRBV2 and TRBJ1-2; 9 bases agree with TRBD1. The material sequenced was blood. CDR3 region: CASSGTGGEMNGYTF. The CDR3 DNA is TGTGCCAGCAGTGGAACAGGGGGCGAAATGAATGGCTACACCTTC.